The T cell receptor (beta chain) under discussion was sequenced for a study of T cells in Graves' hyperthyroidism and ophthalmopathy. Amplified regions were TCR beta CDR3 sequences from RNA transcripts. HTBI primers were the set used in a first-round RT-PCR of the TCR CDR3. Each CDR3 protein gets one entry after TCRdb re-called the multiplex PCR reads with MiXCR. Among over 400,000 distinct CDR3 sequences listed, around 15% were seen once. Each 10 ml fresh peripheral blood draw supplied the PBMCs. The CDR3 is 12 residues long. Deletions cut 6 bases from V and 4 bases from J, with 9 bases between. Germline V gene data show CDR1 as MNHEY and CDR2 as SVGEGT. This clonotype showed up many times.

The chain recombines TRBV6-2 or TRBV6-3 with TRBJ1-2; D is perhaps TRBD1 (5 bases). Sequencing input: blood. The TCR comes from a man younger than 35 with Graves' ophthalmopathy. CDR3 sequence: CASSAGTYGYTF. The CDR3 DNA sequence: TGTGCCAGCAGCGCGGGGACCTATGGCTACACCTTC.